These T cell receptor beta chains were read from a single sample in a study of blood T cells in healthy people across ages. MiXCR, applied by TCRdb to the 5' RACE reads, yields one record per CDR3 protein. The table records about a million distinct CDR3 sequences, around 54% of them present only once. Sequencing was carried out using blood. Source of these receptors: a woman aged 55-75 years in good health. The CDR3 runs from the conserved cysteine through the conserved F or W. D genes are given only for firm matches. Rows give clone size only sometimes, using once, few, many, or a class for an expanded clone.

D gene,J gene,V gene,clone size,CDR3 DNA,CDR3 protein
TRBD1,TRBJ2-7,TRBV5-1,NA,TGCGCCAGCAGCCAGACAGGGGCCGAGCAGTACTTC,CASSQTGAEQYF
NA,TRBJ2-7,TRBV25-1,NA,TGTGCCAGCAGTAACTACGGCCCGAGGGCCTACGAGCAGTACTTC,CASSNYGPRAYEQYF
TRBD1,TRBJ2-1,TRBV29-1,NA,TGCAACGTTGGTGGACAGGGCTCCTACAATGAGCAGTTCTTC,CNVGGQGSYNEQFF
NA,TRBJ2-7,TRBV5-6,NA,TGTGCCAGCAGCCCCGGGACACTCATCTCCTACGAGCAGTACTTC,CASSPGTLISYEQYF
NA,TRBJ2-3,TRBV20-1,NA,TGCAGTGCTAGCAGGACAAACACAGATACGCAGTATTTT,CSASRTNTDTQYF
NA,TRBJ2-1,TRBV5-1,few,TGCGCCAGCAGCTTTAATGAGGTGGGTGAGCAGTTCTTC,CASSFNEVGEQFF
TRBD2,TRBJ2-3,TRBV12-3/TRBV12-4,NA,TGTGCCAGCAGAAGCGGGACCCAGGTCACAGATACGCAGTATTTT,CASRSGTQVTDTQYF
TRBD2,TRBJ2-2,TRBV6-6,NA,TGTGCCAGCCATAGCGGGAGTGACACCGGGGAGCTGTTTTTT,CASHSGSDTGELFF
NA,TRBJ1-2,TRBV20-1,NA,TGCAGTGCTCAAGGTACGGAGCCGCCAACTAACTATGGCTACACCTTC,CSAQGTEPPTNYGYTF
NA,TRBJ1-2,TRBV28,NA,TGTGCCAGCAGGGGGGATAACTATGGCTACACCTTC,CASRGDNYGYTF
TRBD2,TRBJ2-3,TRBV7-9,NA,TGTGCCAGCAGCCCAGTACTAGCGGGAGATACGCAGTATTTT,CASSPVLAGDTQYF
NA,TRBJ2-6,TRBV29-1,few,TGCAGCGTTGAAGAGTCGGGGGCTGGGGCCAACGTCCTGACTTTC,CSVEESGAGANVLTF
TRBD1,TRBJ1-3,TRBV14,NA,TGTGCCAGCAGCCAGAATGGACAGGGCGCAGGAAACACCATATATTTT,CASSQNGQGAGNTIYF
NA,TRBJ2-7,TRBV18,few,TGTGCCAGCTCACTCCACCCAAAGTACGAGCAGTACTTC,CASSLHPKYEQYF
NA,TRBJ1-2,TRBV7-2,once,TGTGCCGATCGGAGGGGGGATGGCTACACCTTC,CADRRGDGYTF
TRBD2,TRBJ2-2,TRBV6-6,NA,TGTGCCAGCTGGCGGGAGAGAGCCGGGGAGCTGTTTTTT,CASWRERAGELFF
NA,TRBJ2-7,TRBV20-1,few,TGCAGTGCTAGAAATTTAAAAGTCCGGCAGACGAGTTACGAGCAGTACTTC,CSARNLKVRQTSYEQYF
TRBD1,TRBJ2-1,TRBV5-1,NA,TGCGCCAGCGGCCTACAGGGGAATGAGCAGTTCTTC,CASGLQGNEQFF
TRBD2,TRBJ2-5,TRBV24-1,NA,TGTGCCACCAGTCCTAGCGGGAGCCGAGAGACCCAGTACTTC,CATSPSGSRETQYF
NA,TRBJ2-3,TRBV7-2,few,TGTGCCAGCAGCACCTTCACAGATACGCAGTATTTT,CASSTFTDTQYF
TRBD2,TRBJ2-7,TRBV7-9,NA,TGTGCCAGCAGCTTAGCTCTCGTAGTGACTAGCGGCTCCTACGAGCAGTACTTC,CASSLALVVTSGSYEQYF
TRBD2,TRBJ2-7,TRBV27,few,TGTGCCAGCAGTCCCCGACTAGCGGGGTCCTACTACGAGCAGTACTTC,CASSPRLAGSYYEQYF
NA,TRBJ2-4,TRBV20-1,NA,TGCAGTGCTCTTCTTAGGGCCCACGACGGGTACAAGCAGTACTTC,CSALLRAHDGYKQYF
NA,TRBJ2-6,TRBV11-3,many,TGTGCCAGCAGCTTAGGACGGTCCTCTGGGGCCAACGTCCTGACTTTC,CASSLGRSSGANVLTF
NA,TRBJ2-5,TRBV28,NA,TGTGCCAGCCACCAAGGCCAGGATCGAGAGTGGGAGACCCAGTACTTC,CASHQGQDREWETQYF
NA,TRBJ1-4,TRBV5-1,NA,TGCGCCAGCAGCTTTGGGACTGCAACTAATGAAAAACTGTTTTTT,CASSFGTATNEKLFF
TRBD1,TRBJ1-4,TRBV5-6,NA,TGTGCCAGCAGCTGGGGGATAGGACAGGACGGTGAAAAACTGTTTTTT,CASSWGIGQDGEKLFF
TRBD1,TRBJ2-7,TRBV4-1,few,TGCGCCAGCAGCCAATCCGGGACAGGGATCTACGAGCAGTACTTC,CASSQSGTGIYEQYF
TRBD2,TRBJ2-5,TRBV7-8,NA,TGTGCCAGCAGCTTAAGACCGGGACTAGCGGGAATTAATGAGCAGTACTTC,CASSLRPGLAGINEQYF
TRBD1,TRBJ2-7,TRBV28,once,TGTGCCAGCACTCGACAGGGGACGGGCGAGCAGTACTTC,CASTRQGTGEQYF
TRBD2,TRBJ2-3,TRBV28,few,TGTGCCAGCAGTTTGTCGACCTTGGGCGGGGGTACAGATACGCAGTATTTT,CASSLSTLGGGTDTQYF
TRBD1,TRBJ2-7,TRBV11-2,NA,TGTGCCAGCAGCTTCGACAGGGCAGCCGAGCAGTACTTC,CASSFDRAAEQYF
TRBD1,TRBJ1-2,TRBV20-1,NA,TGCAGTGCTTGGGACAGCTATGGCTACACCTTC,CSAWDSYGYTF
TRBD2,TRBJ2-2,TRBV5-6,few,TGTGCCAGCAGCCAGGGACTAGCGAACACCGGGGAGCTGTTTTTT,CASSQGLANTGELFF
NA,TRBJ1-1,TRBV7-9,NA,TGTGCCAGCAGCTTACAGGGGTCGAACACTGAAGCTTTCTTT,CASSLQGSNTEAFF
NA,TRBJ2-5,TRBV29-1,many,TGCAGCGTTGGCCTACCGAGGCGAGAGACCCAGTACTTC,CSVGLPRRETQYF
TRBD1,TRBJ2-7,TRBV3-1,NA,TGTGCCAGCAGCGATTATCCGGGACAGGTCTACGAGCAGTACTTC,CASSDYPGQVYEQYF
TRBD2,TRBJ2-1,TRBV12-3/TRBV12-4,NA,TGTGCCAGCAGTCCCTCCGGCGGGAGAGAGAATGAGCAGTTCTTC,CASSPSGGRENEQFF
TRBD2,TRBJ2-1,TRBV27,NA,TGTGCCACCAGGGGACTAGCGGGAGGATCCTACAATGAGCAGTTCTTC,CATRGLAGGSYNEQFF
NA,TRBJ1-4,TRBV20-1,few,TGCAGTGCTAGAGGTTTAGGACGGGGAAAACTGTTTTTT,CSARGLGRGKLFF
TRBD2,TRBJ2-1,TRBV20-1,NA,TGCAGTGCGAGAACTAGCGGGAGTATACATGAGCAGTTCTTC,CSARTSGSIHEQFF
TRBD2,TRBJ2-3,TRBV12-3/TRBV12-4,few,TGTGCCAGCAGTTATGTAGCGGGAGTAGATACGCAGTATTTT,CASSYVAGVDTQYF
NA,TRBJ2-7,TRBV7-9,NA,TGTGCCAGCAGCTTAGGATTTCCGGGACGCTCCTACGAGCAGTACTTC,CASSLGFPGRSYEQYF
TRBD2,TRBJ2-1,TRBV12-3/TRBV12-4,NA,TGTGCCAGCGCAATACTAGCGTCGGGCAATGAGCAGTTCTTC,CASAILASGNEQFF
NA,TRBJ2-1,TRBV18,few,TGTGCCAGCTCACCCGTAGCCTACAATGAGCAGTTCTTC,CASSPVAYNEQFF
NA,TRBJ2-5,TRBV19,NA,TGTGCCAGTAGGGATCCTTATAGCGGAGATCAAGAGACCCAGTACTTC,CASRDPYSGDQETQYF
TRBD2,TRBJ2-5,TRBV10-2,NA,TGCGCCAGCAGTGAGGCGGGACTAGCGGGTAGGCAGTACTTC,CASSEAGLAGRQYF
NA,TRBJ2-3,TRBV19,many,TGTGCCAGTAGTGGCCGAGAAGGATATACGCAGTATTTT,CASSGREGYTQYF
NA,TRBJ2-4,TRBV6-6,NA,TGTGCCAGCAGTTACCCCCGTGGGCAGGGGGGGGACATTCAGTACTTC,CASSYPRGQGGDIQYF
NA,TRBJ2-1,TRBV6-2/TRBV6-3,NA,TGTGCCAGCAGGACGGGACTAGGGGGCCAAGAGCAGTTCTTC,CASRTGLGGQEQFF
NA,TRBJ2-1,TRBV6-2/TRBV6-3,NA,TGTGCCAGCAGTCCCACCTCAAGCGGTGCCTACAATGAGCAGTTCTTC,CASSPTSSGAYNEQFF
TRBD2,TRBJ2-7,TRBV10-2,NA,TGCGCCAGCAGTGTCGGACTAGCGGGACTCTACGAGCAGTACTTC,CASSVGLAGLYEQYF
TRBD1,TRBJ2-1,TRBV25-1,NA,TGTGCCAGCAGGGACAGGGTTCTGTACAATGAGCAGTTCTTC,CASRDRVLYNEQFF
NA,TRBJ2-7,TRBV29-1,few,TGCAGCGTTCTCTCTGCCTCCTACGAGCAGTACTTC,CSVLSASYEQYF
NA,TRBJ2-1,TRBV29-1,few,TGCAGCGTTGACATCGACGCTCGGCAGTTCTTC,CSVDIDARQFF
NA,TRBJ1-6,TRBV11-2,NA,TGTGCCAGCAGCGAAACCGGACAGTTTAATTCACCCCTCCACTTT,CASSETGQFNSPLHF
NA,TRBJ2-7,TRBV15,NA,TGTGCCACCAGCAGAGATGTGGTAGCGCCGACCTACGAGCAGTACTTC,CATSRDVVAPTYEQYF